A selection of T cell receptor beta chains follows, all from one sample in a study of blood T cell repertoires in COVID-19. Profiling relied on immunoSEQ multiplex PCR, and the TCRdb table lists in-frame clones only, not all of them. Of about 180,000 clones listed, around 87% are singletons. The sequencing input was peripheral blood. All receptors derive from a man aged 40-49 years with active or convalescent COVID-19. CDR3s include the opening cysteine and the closing phenylalanine or tryptophan. Each record gives: J gene, D gene, clone size, V gene, CDR3 DNA, CDR3 protein. D genes are given only for firm matches. Clone size is shown for a subset of rows, as once, few, many or a class of expanded clone.

J: TRBJ2-4
D: TRBD1
size: -
V: TRBV6-2/TRBV6-3
DNA: TGTGCCAGCAGTTACTCGGACAGGGGAACCAAAAACATTCAGTACTTC
CDR3: CASSYSDRGTKNIQYF

J: TRBJ2-3
D: -
size: -
V: TRBV6-4
DNA: TGTGCCAGCAGTGACTCGTGGGGGGGCCCAGATACGCAGTATTTT
CDR3: CASSDSWGGPDTQYF

J: TRBJ2-7
D: -
size: -
V: TRBV5-6
DNA: TGTGCCAGCAGCTTGGGACTGATCCTCTACGAGCAGTACTTC
CDR3: CASSLGLILYEQYF

J: TRBJ2-6
D: TRBD2
size: -
V: TRBV6-2/TRBV6-3
DNA: TGTGCCAGCAGCAGCGGGGAGCTACCCGCTGGGGCCAACGTCCTGACTTTC
CDR3: CASSSGELPAGANVLTF

J: TRBJ1-1
D: TRBD1
size: -
V: TRBV23-1
DNA: TGCGCCAGCAGTCGGGACAGGAACACTGAAGCTTTCTTT
CDR3: CASSRDRNTEAFF

J: TRBJ2-5
D: -
size: few
V: TRBV5-6
DNA: TGTGCCAGCAGCTTGGTGGTAGCGGACAACCAAGAGACCCAGTACTTC
CDR3: CASSLVVADNQETQYF

J: TRBJ1-4
D: -
size: -
V: TRBV6-6
DNA: TGTGCCAGCACCCAATACAGGTCAACTAATGAAAAACTGTTTTTT
CDR3: CASTQYRSTNEKLFF

J: TRBJ1-5
D: -
size: -
V: TRBV13
DNA: TGTGCCAGCAGCTCGGGCAATCAGCCCCAGCATTTT
CDR3: CASSSGNQPQHF

J: TRBJ1-1
D: -
size: -
V: TRBV30
DNA: TGTGCCTGGAGGTTACAGGGTGGAACACGCCCGAACACTGAAGCTTTCTTT
CDR3: CAWRLQGGTRPNTEAFF

J: TRBJ2-5
D: TRBD2
size: -
V: TRBV9
DNA: TGTGCCAGCAGCGTGACTAGCGGGACATCCCAAGAGACCCAGTACTTC
CDR3: CASSVTSGTSQETQYF

J: TRBJ1-3
D: -
size: -
V: TRBV6-1
DNA: TGTGCCAGCAGTGAAGTGGCGGGGTCTGGAAACACCATATATTTT
CDR3: CASSEVAGSGNTIYF